This passage covers 19 T cell receptor beta chains from one sample sequenced in a study of Ad26.COV2.S vaccination and SARS-CoV-2 variants. Sequencing used immunoSEQ multiplex PCR; TCRdb keeps in-frame clones, though not all of them. The sample yields some 640,000 clones, about 90% seen once. Specified treatment: some 19 received Ad26.COV2.S at low or high dose, single or two shots; several received placebo; per-sample allocation not given. Repertoires come from day 63 after the first vaccine or placebo injection. The specimen comprised peripheral blood, sampled in a trial of Ad26.COV2.S vaccine versus placebo. Receptor source: a person between 18 and 60 years old who received the Ad26.COV2.S COVID-19 vaccine or a placebo.

This chain uses TRBV20-1 with TRBJ2-3; no clear D gene. This CDR3 region has 9 residues. Germline V gene lookup returns CDR1 DFQATT and CDR2 SNEGSKA (reference sequence). CDR3 loop: CGSTDTQYF. The DNA for the CDR3 is TGCGGAAGCACAGATACGCAGTATTTT.

The J gene is TRBJ1-5, the V gene TRBV19, with D perhaps matching TRBD1 (6 bases). The V gene's germline CDR1 is LNHDA and CDR2 SQIVND (reference sequence). The length of the CDR3 is 14 residues. Trimming removed 5 bases at V and 2 bases at J, with 10 bases between. CDR3 DNA: TGTGCCAGTAGTGGAGGGGGGGGCAATCAGCCCCAGCATTTT. This translates into CASSGGGGNQPQHF.

The rearrangement links TRBV5-4 to TRBJ2-3; tentative D call: TRBD2 (6 bases). The CDR3 runs 16 residues. Germline V lookup: CDR1 SGHNT, CDR2 YYREEE (reference sequence). With 2 bases removed from V and 0 bases from J, the gap between germline ends came to 13 bases. CDR3: CASSLRLATSTDTQYF. The CDR3 bases are TGTGCCAGCAGCTTACGGCTAGCGACTAGCACAGATACGCAGTATTTT. Full variable domain (missing parts from reference TRBV5-4 and TRBJ2-3): ETGVTQSPTHLIKTRGQQVTLRCSSQSGHNTVSWYQQALGQGPQFIFQYYREEENGRGNFPPRFSGLQFPNYSSELNVNALELDDSALYLCASSLRLATSTDTQYFGPGTRLTVL.

The V gene is TRBV11-2, the J gene TRBJ2-5; 10 bases map to TRBD2. The ends lost 5 bases at V and 0 bases at J; junction bases unmatched: 6. CDR1 SGHAT and CDR2 FQNNGV come from the germline V gene. This CDR3 has 16 amino acids. CDR3 amino acids: CASSPTAGGYQETQYF. DNA for the CDR3: TGTGCCAGCAGCCCTACAGCGGGAGGGTACCAAGAGACCCAGTACTTC.

The gene calls are TRBV7-2 and TRBJ2-7; 7 bases map to TRBD2. The CDR3 has 13 amino acids. CDR1 is SGHTA, CDR2 FQGNSA, per germline. Trimming cost V 5 bases and J 4 bases; bases outside gene matches: 5. CDR3 nucleotide sequence: TGTGCCAGCAGCGCACCTAGCGGTTACGAGCAGTACTTC. This gives the protein CASSAPSGYEQYF.

This sequence joins TRBV24-1 and TRBJ2-5; 7 bases map to TRBD1. Germline V gives CDR1 KGHDR, CDR2 SFDVKD. V lost 4 bases and J lost 4; bases outside the gene matches: 8. CDR3 length: 15 residues. The CDR3 sequence is CATSDPQGVGETQYF. CDR3 sequence (DNA): TGTGCCACCAGTGACCCTCAGGGGGTGGGAGAGACCCAGTACTTC.

The gene calls are TRBV3-1 (or the pseudogene TRBV3-2) and TRBJ1-5; D is unclear. Deletions cut 0 bases from V and 10 bases from J, with 10 bases between. Germline V gene lookup returns CDR1 LGHDT and CDR2 YNNKEL (reference sequence). The CDR3 loop spans 13 amino acids. In DNA form, the CDR3 reads TGTGCCAGCAGCCAAGAGGTAAGGCCTCCCCAGCATTTT. It is translated as CASSQEVRPPQHF.

The CDR3 reads CAWSVGLVNTEAFF. CDR3 coding DNA: TGTGCCTGGAGTGTGGGGTTAGTGAACACTGAAGCTTTCTTT. J is TRBJ1-1 and V is TRBV30; D is unclear. The V end was cut by 0 bases, the J end by 0 bases, with 8 bases between. CDR3 size: 14 residues. Germline values: CDR1 GTSNPN, CDR2 SVGIG (reference sequence).

This sequence joins TRBV4-1 and TRBJ1-6; 7 nucleotides align to TRBD1. The CDR3 spans 17 residues. J was trimmed by 4 bases and V by 1 base; bases with no gene match: 7. The germline V gene encodes CDR1 MGHRA and CDR2 YSYEKL. CDR3: CASSQVRQGNYNSPLHF. Written as DNA, the CDR3 is TGCGCCAGCAGCCAAGTAAGACAGGGAAATTATAATTCACCCCTCCACTTT.

The chain has TRBV19 and TRBJ2-7; no clear D gene. CDR3 length: 14 amino acids. Germline CDR1 LNHDA, CDR2 SQIVND (reference sequence). V was clipped by 3 bases and J by 2 bases, with 11 bases between them. CDR3 sequence: CASSIAEWAYEQYF. CDR3 bases: TGTGCCAGTAGTATCGCGGAGTGGGCCTACGAGCAGTACTTC.

This clone was seen a few times. The V and J genes are TRBV5-6 and TRBJ1-5, with 7 bases aligning to TRBD1. This CDR3 has 16 amino acids. Germline CDR1 SGHDT, CDR2 YYEEEE. After removal of 1 base from V and 3 bases from J, the junction contained 7 bases not matched to a gene. CDR3 region: CASSLRGQKVNQPQHF. The CDR3 coding sequence is TGTGCCAGCAGCTTGAGGGGACAGAAGGTCAATCAGCCCCAGCATTTT.

This clone was seen a handful of times. The genes are TRBV19 and TRBJ1-3; D is uncertain. Trimming left V 6 bases short and J 2 bases short, with 14 bases between. This CDR3 has 15 residues. CDR1 is LNHDA, CDR2 SQIVND, per germline (reference sequence). The CDR3 DNA follows: TGTGCCAGTAGAAACGCCGGGTCAGCTGGAAACACCATATATTTT. Protein product: CASRNAGSAGNTIYF.

The chain uses TRBV7-2 and TRBJ2-7; the D gene is possibly TRBD1 (5 bases). Germline V gene data show CDR1 as SGHTA and CDR2 as FQGNSA. CDR3 length: 14 residues. Trimming removed 1 base from V and 9 bases from J, with 16 bases in between. Here the CDR3 DNA reads TGTGCCAGCAGCTTAGGCTCTCAGGGTTCAGCGCAGTACTTC. It specifies CASSLGSQGSAQYF.

This rearrangement joins TRBV4-1 to TRBJ2-3; D unresolved. Germline lookup yields CDR1 MGHRA and CDR2 YSYEKL. V lost 1 base, J lost 5 bases, and 4 bases lay in between. The CDR3 runs to 12 residues. This chain's CDR3 is CASSQVVDTQYF. The CDR3 nucleotides read TGCGCCAGCAGCCAAGTGGTAGATACGCAGTATTTT.

The chain recombines TRBV18 with TRBJ2-6; no firm D call. Germline values: CDR1 KGHSH, CDR2 LQKENI. The CDR3 totals 15 residues. V was shortened by 3 bases and J by 5 bases, with 11 bases between the two germline ends. The CDR3 bases are TGTGCCAGCTCACCCCTCGAATTGAGGGCCAACGTCCTGACTTTC. Its translation is CASSPLELRANVLTF.

The chain employs TRBV5-1 and TRBJ2-7, with TRBD1 as a possible D gene (5 bases). CDR1 is SGHRS, CDR2 YFSETQ, per germline. V shed 3 bases and J shed 2 bases, with 9 bases lying between them. This CDR3 region has 13 residues. The CDR3 DNA sequence: TGCGCCAGCAGCTGGGGCCCTGCCTACGAGCAGTACTTC. Encoded protein: CASSWGPAYEQYF.

A single count supports this clone. The V call is TRBV19, the J call TRBJ2-4; D remains ambiguous. This CDR3 comprises 14 residues. V was trimmed by 3 bases and J by 1 base, leaving 7 bases between them. Germline lookup yields CDR1 LNHDA and CDR2 SQIVND (reference sequence). This CDR3 is CASSIVGAKNIQYF. The CDR3 nucleotides are TGTGCCAGTAGTATTGTGGGGGCCAAAAACATTCAGTACTTC.

The chain couples TRBV5-1 to TRBJ2-2, with a tentative D call TRBD1 (5 bases). Germline V gene data show CDR1 as SGHRS and CDR2 as YFSETQ. This CDR3 contains 15 residues. Trimming left V 4 bases short and J 2 bases short, with 12 bases between. In nucleotides, the CDR3 is TGCGCCAGCAGCATACAGGACGTTAACACCGGGGAGCTGTTTTTT. This sequence encodes CASSIQDVNTGELFF.

V gene TRBV6-5 combines with J gene TRBJ1-2, with 7 bases aligning to TRBD1. Germline V gene sequence: CDR1 MNHEY, CDR2 SVGAGI. CDR3 length equals 14 residues. The junction had 6 bases not matched to a gene; V was cut back by 0 bases and J by 8 bases. The CDR3 reads CASSYSGRGGGYTF. CDR3 bases: TGTGCCAGCAGTTACTCGGGCAGGGGGGGCGGCTACACCTTC.